What follows are 24 T cell receptor beta chains derived from one specimen sequenced in a study of T cell responses to AZD1222 COVID-19 vaccine. Sequencing was performed with immunoSEQ multiplex PCR; in TCRdb, only in-frame clones are kept and a portion is missing. The listing records 150,000 or so clones. Sequenced input: peripheral blood. Every receptor here comes from an adult in good health.

The CDR3 bases are TGTGCCATCAGAGAAGGACAGGGATTCGAAAAACTGTTTTTT. This sequence encodes CAIREGQGFEKLFF. The chain recombines TRBV10-3 with TRBJ1-4, with 8 nucleotides matching TRBD1. The CDR3 covers 14 residues. Trimming cost V 6 bases and J 8 bases; bases outside gene matches: 8. CDR1 and CDR2 from the germline V gene are ENHRY and SYGVKD.

The chain is built from TRBV5-1 and TRBJ1-1, with D possibly being TRBD1 (5 bases). The CDR3 runs 16 residues. Per the germline V gene, CDR1 is SGHRS and CDR2 is YFSETQ. Trimming cost V 1 base and J 0 bases, with 13 bases left between them. CDR3 protein: CASSLLGAKMNTEAFF. CDR3 sequence (DNA): TGCGCCAGCAGCTTGCTTGGGGCCAAGATGAACACTGAAGCTTTCTTT.

The V and J genes are TRBV5-6 and TRBJ2-3; 11 nucleotides line up with TRBD2. V gave up 4 bases and J gave up 2 bases; unmatched junction bases: 6. Germline assignment: CDR1 SGHDT and CDR2 YYEEEE. There are 16 residues in the CDR3. DNA for the CDR3: TGTGCCAGCAGCATTAGACTAGCGGGGTACACAGATACGCAGTATTTT. Translation: CASSIRLAGYTDTQYF.

The chain carries TRBV24-1 and TRBJ2-5, with TRBD1 matching over 7 bases. The germline V gene has CDR1 KGHDR and CDR2 SFDVKD. V was pared by 6 bases and J by 7 bases, with 7 bases of the junction left unmatched. The CDR3 consists of 13 residues. CDR3 bases: TGTGCCACCAGTAGGGACAGCGCGGGGACCCAGTACTTC. Its translation is CATSRDSAGTQYF.

The V and J genes are TRBV7-6 and TRBJ1-1, with D unresolved. The CDR3 is made up of 14 amino acids. Trimming stripped 2 bases from V and 6 bases from J, with 13 bases between. Germline lookup yields CDR1 SGHVS and CDR2 FNYEAQ. The DNA for the CDR3 is TGTGCCAGCAGCTTAAGGCGGACGGACGCTGAAGCTTTCTTT. This translates into CASSLRRTDAEAFF.

The chain is built from TRBV18 and TRBJ1-2, with a tentative D call TRBD1 (5 bases). CDR1 and CDR2 from the germline V gene are KGHSH and LQKENI. The CDR3 runs to 16 residues. V was pared by 1 base and J by 0 bases, with 12 bases between. CDR3 sequence reads: CASSPQGTFANYGYTF. In DNA form, the CDR3 reads TGTGCCAGCTCACCACAGGGGACCTTCGCTAACTATGGCTACACCTTC.

This chain joins TRBV2 and TRBJ1-1; a possible D gene is TRBD1 (5 bases). CDR1 is SNHLY, CDR2 FYNNEI, per germline. The V and J ends lost 6 bases and 0 bases respectively, with 14 bases between them. There are 15 residues in the CDR3. DNA for the CDR3: TGTGCCAGCAGGCTCACTGGACACATGAACACTGAAGCTTTCTTT. It specifies CASRLTGHMNTEAFF.

The chain is built from TRBV19 and TRBJ1-5; a possible D gene is TRBD1 (6 bases). CDR1 is LNHDA and CDR2 is SQIVND in the germline V gene (reference sequence). This CDR3 is 15 amino acids long. V was cut by 3 bases and J by 5 bases, with 14 bases left in between. CDR3 region: CASSMVVTGYQPQHF. The CDR3 nucleotides read TGTGCCAGTAGTATGGTTGTCACAGGGTATCAGCCCCAGCATTTT.

The gene calls are TRBV11-2 and TRBJ2-7; the D is unclear. The V gene's germline CDR1 is SGHAT and CDR2 FQNNGV. V dropped 4 bases and J dropped 3 bases, with 16 bases sitting between them. The CDR3 extends over 15 amino acids. CDR3 coding DNA: TGTGCCAGCAGCTCCCCCTGGCGGCTGAGCTACGAGCAGTACTTC. This translates into CASSSPWRLSYEQYF. Filled out from reference TRBV11-2 and TRBJ2-7, the complete variable domain reads EAGVAQSPRYKIIEKRQSVAFWCNPISGHATLYWYQQILGQGPKLLIQFQNNGVVDDSQLPKDRFSAERLKGVDSTLKIQPAKLEDSAVYLCASSSPWRLSYEQYFGPGTRLTVT.

V gene TRBV28 combines with J gene TRBJ2-2, with D perhaps TRBD2 (5 bases). Trimming stripped 1 base from V and 2 bases from J, with 11 bases between. This CDR3 spans 16 amino acids. The germline V gene encodes CDR1 MDHEN and CDR2 SYDVKM. The CDR3 bases are TGTGCCAGCAGTTTATTGAGAGGGAAAAACACCGGGGAGCTGTTTTTT. It yields the protein CASSLLRGKNTGELFF.

The gene calls are TRBV11-2 and TRBJ2-7; 11 bases map to TRBD1. There are 16 residues in the CDR3. The V segment lost 2 bases and the J segment 5 bases; nucleotides outside the gene matches: 8. Germline CDR1 is SGHAT and CDR2 is FQNNGV. This chain's CDR3 is CASSLRSRTGGNEQYF. The CDR3 bases are TGTGCCAGCAGCTTAAGGTCAAGGACAGGGGGCAACGAGCAGTACTTC.

This chain joins TRBV6-2 or TRBV6-3 and TRBJ2-3; TRBD2 agrees at 8 bases. Germline CDR1 is MNHEY and CDR2 is SVGEGT. Trimming cost V 3 bases and J 6 bases; bases outside gene matches: 5. The CDR3 extends over 14 amino acids. The DNA of the CDR3 is TGTGCCAGCAGTTATAGCGGGGTCCAGGATACGCAGTATTTT. Protein: CASSYSGVQDTQYF.

The chain carries TRBV18 and TRBJ1-4; TRBD1 matches at 7 bases. Per the germline V gene, CDR1 is KGHSH and CDR2 is LQKENI. CDR3 length: 14 amino acids. J was trimmed by 5 bases and V by 5 bases; bases with no gene match: 5. The CDR3 DNA sequence: TGTGCCAGCTCATCGGGACAGCGGAATGAAAAACTGTTTTTT. Translated: CASSSGQRNEKLFF.

CDR3 sequence reads: CASSEVGVRERYTF. The CDR3 coding sequence is TGTGCCAGCAGTGAAGTAGGGGTCAGGGAGCGCTACACCTTC. The chain couples TRBV2 to TRBJ1-2; a weak D match, TRBD1 (5 bases). Trimming took off 1 base at V and 9 bases at J, with 15 bases between the two ends. CDR3 length: 14 amino acids. Germline CDR1 SNHLY, CDR2 FYNNEI. The variable domain in full, with the rest retrieved from reference TRBV2 and TRBJ1-2, is EPEVTQTPSHQVTQMGQEVILRCVPISNHLYFYWYRQILGQKVEFLVSFYNNEISEKSEIFDDQFSVERPDGSNFTLKIRSTKLEDSAMYFCASSEVGVRERYTFGSGTRLTVV.

This chain links TRBV30 with TRBJ2-7; 9 bases match TRBD1. This CDR3 contains 13 residues. The trim removed 0 bases at V and 6 bases at J, leaving 3 bases unmatched. The V gene's germline CDR1 is GTSNPN and CDR2 SVGIG (reference sequence). The CDR3 nucleotides read TGTGCCTGGAGTGTGACAGGGGGTCTCGAGCAGTACTTC. It codes for CAWSVTGGLEQYF.

This sequence joins TRBV5-6 and TRBJ1-2, with D uncertain. The CDR3 covers 16 residues. The V and J ends lost 0 bases and 4 bases respectively, with 16 bases between them. Germline V gene lookup returns CDR1 SGHDT and CDR2 YYEEEE. The CDR3 DNA sequence: TGTGCCAGCAGCTTGGCCTTGGGCAGGATCCGCTATGGCTACACCTTC. Encoded protein: CASSLALGRIRYGYTF.

The chain recombines TRBV20-1 with TRBJ2-3; D is ambiguous. The CDR3 covers 11 residues. From germline, CDR1 is DFQATT and CDR2 SNEGSKA (reference sequence). Trimming took off 0 bases at V and 10 bases at J, with 8 bases between the two ends. The CDR3 region has the DNA TGCAGTGCTAGAGATCTAATGGCGCAGTATTTT. As protein: CSARDLMAQYF.

The J gene is TRBJ1-2, the V gene TRBV6-2 or TRBV6-3; 8 nucleotides agree with TRBD1. Trimming cost V 6 bases and J 3 bases; bases outside gene matches: 9. The CDR3 length is 15 residues. The germline gives CDR1 MNHEY, CDR2 SVGEGT. The CDR3: CASSFLDRVHYGYTF. CDR3 coding DNA: TGTGCCAGCAGCTTCCTGGACAGGGTCCACTATGGCTACACCTTC.

The J gene is TRBJ1-1, the V gene TRBV19; D might be TRBD1 (6 bases). Germline V lookup: CDR1 LNHDA, CDR2 SQIVND (reference sequence). Trimming left V 6 bases short and J 0 bases short, with 11 bases between. The CDR3 is 14 residues long. The CDR3 is CASRNRDMNTEAFF. The CDR3 DNA sequence: TGTGCCAGTAGGAACAGGGATATGAACACTGAAGCTTTCTTT.

This rearrangement joins TRBV11-3 to TRBJ2-5; 9 bases line up with TRBD1. J was trimmed by 5 bases and V by 4 bases; bases with no gene match: 11. The CDR3 runs 16 residues. Germline loops: CDR1 SGHNT, CDR2 YENEEA. This CDR3 reads CASSWGDRVREETQYF. CDR3 DNA sequence: TGTGCCAGCAGCTGGGGGGACAGGGTCAGAGAGGAGACCCAGTACTTC.

In DNA form, the CDR3 reads TGTGCCAGCAGCCCGGAGACAGGGCTCGAGCAGTACTTC. Protein sequence: CASSPETGLEQYF. V is TRBV7-6 and J is TRBJ2-7, with TRBD1 matching 7 bases. The CDR3 is 13 amino acids. In germline, CDR1 is SGHVS, CDR2 FNYEAQ. The V and J ends lost 5 bases and 6 bases, in that order; junction bases with no gene match: 7. The full variable domain, rest sourced from reference TRBV7-6 and TRBJ2-7, is GAGVSQSPRYKVTKRGQDVALRCDPISGHVSLYWYRQALGQGPEFLTYFNYEAQQDKSGLPNDRFSAERPEGSISTLTIQRTEQRDSAMYRCASSPETGLEQYFGPGTRLTVT.

The rearrangement joins TRBV6-5 to TRBJ2-7; tentative D call: TRBD1 (6 bases). Germline values: CDR1 MNHEY, CDR2 SVGAGI. The germline V and J ends were trimmed by 0 bases and 3 bases, with 12 bases remaining between them. CDR3 size: 15 residues. The CDR3 DNA is TGTGCCAGCAGTTACTCGGAGACAGGAAACTACGAGCAGTACTTC. Translated, it gives CASSYSETGNYEQYF.

This chain connects TRBV5-4 to TRBJ2-7; TRBD1 matches at 7 bases. The CDR3 is 15 amino acids. Per the germline V gene, CDR1 is SGHNT and CDR2 is YYREEE (reference sequence). V lost 4 bases and J lost 4; bases outside the gene matches: 11. This chain's CDR3 is CASSLSAGGSYEQYF. The CDR3 nucleotides read TGTGCCAGCAGCCTTTCGGCAGGGGGATCTTACGAGCAGTACTTC.

The chain couples TRBV27 to TRBJ1-2, with D perhaps matching TRBD1 (6 bases). The CDR3 covers 13 residues. Trimming removed 6 bases at V and 3 bases at J, with 11 bases between. Germline V gene data show CDR1 as MNHEY and CDR2 as SMNVEV (reference sequence). This CDR3 reads CASSTGGYYGYTF. The CDR3 DNA follows: TGTGCCAGCAGCACCGGGGGCTACTATGGCTACACCTTC.